This entry lists 20 T cell receptor beta chains sequenced from one sample in a study of early T cells in non-severe SARS-CoV-2 infection. A single record per CDR3 protein comes from TCRdb applying MiXCR to the 5' RACE reads. The sample has 65,000 to 85,000 distinct CDR3 sequences, 9.5% to 15% seen once. Sequencing input: whole blood. These receptors were taken from an adult who was a healthcare worker with PCR-confirmed SARS-CoV-2 infection or an uninfected control (not recorded which).

This clonotype was counted a few times. The chain employs TRBV27 and TRBJ2-3; no reliable D call. From germline, CDR1 is MNHEY and CDR2 SMNVEV (reference sequence). The CDR3 spans 13 residues. V lost 3 bases, J lost 2 bases, and 6 bases lay in between. The CDR3 nucleotides read TGTGCCAGCAGTTTTGGGCCCACAGATACGCAGTATTTT. This gives the protein CASSFGPTDTQYF.

This clonotype was counted at least ten times. This rearrangement joins TRBV29-1 to TRBJ1-2; the D gene is possibly TRBD1 (6 bases). The CDR3 runs to 11 residues. Germline V lookup: CDR1 SQVTM, CDR2 ANQGSEA. V lost 4 bases to trimming and J lost 6 bases, with 9 bases between them. The CDR3 sequence: CSVGAGDGYTF. DNA for the CDR3: TGCAGCGTTGGGGCAGGGGATGGCTACACCTTC.

There are a few counts of this clonotype. The chain recombines TRBV7-2 with TRBJ1-2; D remains ambiguous. The V end was cut by 3 bases, the J end by 4 bases, with 9 bases between. This CDR3 spans 13 amino acids. CDR1 is SGHTA, CDR2 FQGNSA, per germline. In DNA, the CDR3 is TGTGCCAGCAGCTTCGTAGGATCCTATGGCTACACCTTC. This codes for CASSFVGSYGYTF.

The chain recombines TRBV7-2 with TRBJ2-7; the match to TRBD2 covers 7 bases. The CDR3 spans 16 residues. CDR1 and CDR2 from the germline V gene are SGHTA and FQGNSA. V was clipped by 1 base and J by 0 bases; unmatched bases: 6. The CDR3 loop is CASSLEASGISYEQYF. The CDR3 nucleotides read TGTGCCAGCAGCTTAGAGGCTAGCGGTATCTCCTACGAGCAGTACTTC.

This chain links TRBV20-1 with TRBJ2-4; D ambiguous. The CDR3 is 12 amino acids. Germline CDR1 DFQATT, CDR2 SNEGSKA (reference sequence). V was shortened by 3 bases and J by 0 bases, with 3 bases between the two germline ends. The CDR3 region has the DNA TGCAGTGCTAGCCTAGCCAAAAACATTCAGTACTTC. Residues: CSASLAKNIQYF.

Many counts were recorded for this clonotype. The V gene is TRBV7-2, the J gene TRBJ2-3, with 11 bases fitting TRBD2. The CDR3 spans 19 residues. CDR1 SGHTA and CDR2 FQGNSA come from the germline V gene. V dropped 3 bases and J dropped 2; count of bases not matched to a gene: 13. The CDR3, as DNA: TGTGCCAGCAGCTTGCCCTACACTAGCGGGGGCCTCCCCACAGATACGCAGTATTTT. This translates into CASSLPYTSGGLPTDTQYF.

This clonotype was detected ten times or more. The chain recombines TRBV7-2 with TRBJ2-7; D is unresolved. CDR1 and CDR2 from the germline V gene are SGHTA and FQGNSA. Trimming pared 1 base from V and 2 bases from J, leaving 12 bases between. The length of the CDR3 is 15 residues. The CDR3 DNA reads as TGTGCCAGCAGCTTAGGGCAGACTTTAACCTACGAGCAGTACTTC. Its translation: CASSLGQTLTYEQYF.

This chain uses TRBV19 with TRBJ2-3; a weak D match, TRBD2 (8 bases). V shed 9 bases and J shed 0 bases, with 13 bases lying between them. The CDR3 loop spans 14 amino acids. The V gene's germline CDR1 is LNHDA and CDR2 SQIVND (reference sequence). Here the CDR3 DNA reads TGTGCCAGCGGGGGGGACAGTAGCACAGATACGCAGTATTTT. Protein product: CASGGDSSTDTQYF.

The sample holds many counts of this clonotype. The CDR3 loop is CASGLGGYEQYF. CDR3 nucleotide sequence: TGTGCCAGCGGGCTTGGTGGCTACGAGCAGTACTTC. The rearrangement links TRBV27 to TRBJ2-7; no clear D. The V gene lost 8 bases and the J gene lost 3 bases, with 11 bases spanning the gap. The germline V gene encodes CDR1 MNHEY and CDR2 SMNVEV (reference sequence). The CDR3 loop spans 12 amino acids.

This clonotype was found many times. The gene calls are TRBV20-1 and TRBJ2-3, with TRBD2 matching 8 bases. CDR3 size: 15 residues. The V gene's germline CDR1 is DFQATT and CDR2 SNEGSKA (reference sequence). V lost 3 bases and J lost 0; bases outside the gene matches: 5. The CDR3 coding sequence is TGCAGTGCTAGCGGGAGGGCCTGGAGCACAGATACGCAGTATTTT. Protein product: CSASGRAWSTDTQYF.

CDR3 sequence (DNA): TGTGCCAGCAGTATACAGGGGGCGCTGGGGAGTTCTTCTGGAAACACCATATATTTT. Translated: CASSIQGALGSSSGNTIYF. This chain uses TRBV12-3 or TRBV12-4 with TRBJ1-3; 9 bases align to TRBD1. Trimming cost V 5 bases and J 1 base; bases outside gene matches: 15. CDR3 length: 19 amino acids.

The V call is TRBV29-1, the J call TRBJ2-5, with 7 bases lining up with TRBD1. Trimming cost V 7 bases and J 5 bases; bases outside gene matches: 4. Germline V gives CDR1 SQVTM, CDR2 ANQGSEA. This CDR3 is 11 amino acids long. The CDR3, as DNA: TGCAGCGCCCAGGGGGAGGAGACCCAGTACTTC. The encoded protein is CSAQGEETQYF. The variable domain in full, with the rest retrieved from reference TRBV29-1 and TRBJ2-5, is SAVISQKPSRDICQRGTSLTIQCQVDSQVTMMFWYRQQPGQSLTLIATANQGSEATYESGFVIDKFPISRPNLTFSTLTVSNMSPEDSSIYLCSAQGEETQYFGPGTRLLVL.

CDR3 region: CASSQDRGATAYEQYF. In DNA, the CDR3 is TGCGCCAGCAGCCAAGATCGGGGCGCGACAGCCTACGAGCAGTACTTC. This chain uses TRBV4-3 with TRBJ2-7; D is possibly TRBD1 or TRBD2 (5 bases each). The CDR3 has 16 amino acids. The V and J ends lost 0 bases and 2 bases respectively, with 14 bases between them. The germline V gene has CDR1 LGHNA and CDR2 YSLEER.

This clonotype showed up many times. This rearrangement joins TRBV24-1 to TRBJ1-2, with TRBD1 matching 12 bases. The CDR3 loop spans 18 amino acids. The V gene end was trimmed by 6 bases and the J gene end by 7 bases; junction bases not matched to a gene: 17. Germline V gene lookup returns CDR1 KGHDR and CDR2 SFDVKD. As DNA, the CDR3 is TGTGCCACCAGTTCTACCGGGACAGGGGGCGACGTAAGAGGTGGCTACACCTTC. This gives the protein CATSSTGTGGDVRGGYTF.

The V gene is TRBV29-1, the J gene TRBJ2-1; D ambiguous. The CDR3 has 10 amino acids. CDR1 is SQVTM and CDR2 is ANQGSEA in the germline V gene. Trimming stripped 7 bases from V and 9 bases from J, with 10 bases between. As DNA, the CDR3 is TGCAGCGCCACTCTGGGTGAGCAGTTCTTC. This gives the protein CSATLGEQFF.

This clonotype was seen more than once but under ten times. The V call is TRBV12-3 or TRBV12-4, the J call TRBJ1-1, with a weak D call TRBD1 (6 bases). There are 13 residues in the CDR3. Between the trimmed V and J ends, which lost 6 bases and 4 bases, there was a span of 12 bases. The CDR3 loop is CASRTGLFTEAFF. Written as DNA, the CDR3 is TGTGCCAGCAGGACAGGATTATTCACTGAAGCTTTCTTT.

This clonotype was detected only a few times. The chain recombines TRBV20-1 with TRBJ2-7; 10 bases match TRBD2. The CDR3 extends over 14 amino acids. The germline gives CDR1 DFQATT, CDR2 SNEGSKA (reference sequence). After removal of 6 bases from V and 5 bases from J, the junction contained 10 bases not matched to a gene. The CDR3 DNA follows: TGCAGTGCGCCCCCTAGCGGGAGTCGGAACGAGCAGTACTTC. This gives the protein CSAPPSGSRNEQYF.

This clonotype was detected ten times or more. The chain uses TRBV7-7 and TRBJ2-1, with D tentatively TRBD2 (5 bases). The CDR3 length is 13 residues. CDR1 SSHAT and CDR2 FNYEAQ come from the germline V gene (reference sequence). Trimming pared 3 bases from V and 10 bases from J, leaving 13 bases between. DNA of the CDR3: TGTGCCAGCAGCTTGGTAGCCGGGGAGGAGCAGTTCTTC. Amino acid sequence: CASSLVAGEEQFF. The full variable domain, completed using reference TRBV7-7 and TRBJ2-1, is GAGVSQSPRYKVTKRGQDVTLRCDPISSHATLYWYQQALGQGPEFLTYFNYEAQPDKSGLPSDRFSAERPEGSISTLTIQRTEQRDSAMYRCASSLVAGEEQFFGPGTRLTVL.

This clonotype occurred many times. This chain connects TRBV5-5 to TRBJ2-2; D gene uncertain. This CDR3 is 17 amino acids long. The V end was cut by 3 bases, the J end by 2 bases, with 17 bases between. Germline lookup yields CDR1 SGHKS and CDR2 YYEKEE (reference sequence). CDR3 coding DNA: TGTGCCAGCAGCTCCCCCGATTTTGGATTAAACACCGGGGAGCTGTTTTTT. It yields the protein CASSSPDFGLNTGELFF.

The J gene is TRBJ2-7, the V gene TRBV29-1; 14 nucleotides line up with TRBD2. The junction had 4 bases not matched to a gene; V was cut back by 6 bases and J by 0 bases. CDR3 length equals 15 residues. From germline, CDR1 is SQVTM and CDR2 ANQGSEA. The CDR3 coding sequence is TGCAGCGTGGCGGGACTAGCGGGAGCCTCCTACGAGCAGTACTTC. It codes for CSVAGLAGASYEQYF.